One T cell receptor (beta chain) is described in this entry. The data were taken from a study of patients and donors after allogeneic stem cell transplantation. In TCRdb, the RT-PCR reads were re-called with MiXCR into one record per CDR3 protein. The table lists roughly 21,000 distinct CDR3 sequences, less than 30% of them singletons. Germline V gives CDR1 MGHDK, CDR2 SYGVNS. This CDR3 contains 19 residues. V trimming: 0 bases; J trimming: 5 bases; junction bases outside the gene matches: 15. The sequence came from a human donor who was either an allogeneic HSCT recipient or a stem cell or donor lymphocyte infusion donor (not recorded which). It is not recorded whose cells these are; they may come from a transplant donor. Sequencing was done on a sample of blood, either unsorted or a sorted T cell fraction (not recorded which). The chain recombines TRBV25-1 with TRBJ1-1; 10 positions agree with TRBD1. CDR3 in amino acids: CASSEYWGTGELGLTEAFF. The DNA for the CDR3 is TGTGCCAGCAGTGAATATTGGGGGACAGGGGAATTGGGACTAACTGAAGCTTTCTTT.